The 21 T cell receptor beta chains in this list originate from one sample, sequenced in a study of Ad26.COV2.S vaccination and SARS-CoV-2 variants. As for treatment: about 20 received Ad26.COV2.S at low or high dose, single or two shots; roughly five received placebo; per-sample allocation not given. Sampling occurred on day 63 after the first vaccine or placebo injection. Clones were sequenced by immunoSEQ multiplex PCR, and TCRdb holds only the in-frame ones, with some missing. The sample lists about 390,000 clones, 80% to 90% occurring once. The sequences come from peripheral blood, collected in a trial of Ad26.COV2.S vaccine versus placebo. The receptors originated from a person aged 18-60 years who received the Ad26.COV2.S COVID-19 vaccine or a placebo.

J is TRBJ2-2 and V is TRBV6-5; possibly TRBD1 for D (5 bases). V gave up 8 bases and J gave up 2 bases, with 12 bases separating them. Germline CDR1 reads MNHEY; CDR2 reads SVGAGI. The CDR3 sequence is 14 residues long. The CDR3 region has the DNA TGTGCCAGCGCCGGCCAGGGCAACACCGGGGAGCTGTTTTTT. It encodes CASAGQGNTGELFF.

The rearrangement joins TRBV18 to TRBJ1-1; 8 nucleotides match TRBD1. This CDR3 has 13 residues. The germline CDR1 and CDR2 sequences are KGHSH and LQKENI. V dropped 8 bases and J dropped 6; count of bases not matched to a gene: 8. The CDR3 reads CASTGQGGAEAFF. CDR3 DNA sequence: TGTGCCAGCACCGGACAGGGTGGGGCTGAAGCTTTCTTT.

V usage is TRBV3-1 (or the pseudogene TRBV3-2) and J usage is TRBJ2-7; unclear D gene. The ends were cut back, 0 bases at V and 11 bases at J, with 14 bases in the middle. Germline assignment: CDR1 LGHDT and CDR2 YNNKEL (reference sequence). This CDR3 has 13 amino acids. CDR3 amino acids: CASSQDQQSTKYF. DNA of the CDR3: TGTGCCAGCAGCCAAGATCAACAGAGTACGAAGTACTTC.

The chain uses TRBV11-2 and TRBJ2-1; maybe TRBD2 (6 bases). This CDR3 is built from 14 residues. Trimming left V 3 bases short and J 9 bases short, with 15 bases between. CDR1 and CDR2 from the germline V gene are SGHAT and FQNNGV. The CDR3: CASSFWWRASEQFF. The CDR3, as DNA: TGTGCCAGCAGCTTTTGGTGGAGGGCGAGTGAGCAGTTCTTC.

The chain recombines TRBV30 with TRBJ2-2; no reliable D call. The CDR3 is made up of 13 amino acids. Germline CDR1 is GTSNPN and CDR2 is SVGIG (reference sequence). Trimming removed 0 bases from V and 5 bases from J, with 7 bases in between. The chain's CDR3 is CAWSVRVTGELFF. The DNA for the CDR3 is TGTGCCTGGAGTGTACGAGTTACCGGGGAGCTGTTTTTT.

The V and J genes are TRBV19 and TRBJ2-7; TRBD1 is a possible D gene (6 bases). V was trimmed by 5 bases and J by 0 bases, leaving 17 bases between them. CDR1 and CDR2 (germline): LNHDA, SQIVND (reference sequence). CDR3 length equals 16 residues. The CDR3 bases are TGTGCCAGTAGTCCCCAACAGGGTTGGGACTCCTACGAGCAGTACTTC. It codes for CASSPQQGWDSYEQYF.

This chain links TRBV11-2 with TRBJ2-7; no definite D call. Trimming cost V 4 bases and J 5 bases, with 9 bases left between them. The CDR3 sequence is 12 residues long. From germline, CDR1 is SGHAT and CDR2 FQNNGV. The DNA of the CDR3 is TGTGCCAGCAGCTCCTATGGCCACGAGCAGTACTTC. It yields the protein CASSSYGHEQYF. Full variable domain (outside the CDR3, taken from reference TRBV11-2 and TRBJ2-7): EAGVAQSPRYKIIEKRQSVAFWCNPISGHATLYWYQQILGQGPKLLIQFQNNGVVDDSQLPKDRFSAERLKGVDSTLKIQPAKLEDSAVYLCASSSYGHEQYFGPGTRLTVT.

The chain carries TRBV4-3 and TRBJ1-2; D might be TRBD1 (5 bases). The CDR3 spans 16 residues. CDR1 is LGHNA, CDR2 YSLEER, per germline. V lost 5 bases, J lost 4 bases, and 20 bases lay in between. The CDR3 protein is CASSVGSGREGYGYTF. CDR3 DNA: TGCGCCAGCAGCGTTGGTAGTGGCAGGGAAGGCTATGGCTACACCTTC.

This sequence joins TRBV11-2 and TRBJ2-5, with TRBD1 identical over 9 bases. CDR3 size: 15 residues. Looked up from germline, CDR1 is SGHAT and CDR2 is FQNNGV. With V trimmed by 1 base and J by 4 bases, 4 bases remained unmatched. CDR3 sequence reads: CASSLAPDRGETQYF. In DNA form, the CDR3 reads TGTGCCAGCAGCTTAGCCCCGGACAGGGGAGAGACCCAGTACTTC.

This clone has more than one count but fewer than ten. CDR3 in DNA: TGTGCCAGCAGCTGGGTATTCGACTCCGAGCAGTACTTC. Protein sequence: CASSWVFDSEQYF. The chain recombines TRBV5-4 with TRBJ2-7; D is ambiguous. CDR1 and CDR2 (germline): SGHNT, YYREEE (reference sequence). V was trimmed by 3 bases and J by 6 bases, leaving 13 bases between them. The CDR3 consists of 13 residues.

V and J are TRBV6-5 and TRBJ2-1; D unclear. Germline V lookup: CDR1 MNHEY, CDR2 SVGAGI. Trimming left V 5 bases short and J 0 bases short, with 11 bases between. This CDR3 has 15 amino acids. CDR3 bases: TGTGCCAGCAGTCCCGGGCCGAGCTCCTACAATGAGCAGTTCTTC. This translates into CASSPGPSSYNEQFF.

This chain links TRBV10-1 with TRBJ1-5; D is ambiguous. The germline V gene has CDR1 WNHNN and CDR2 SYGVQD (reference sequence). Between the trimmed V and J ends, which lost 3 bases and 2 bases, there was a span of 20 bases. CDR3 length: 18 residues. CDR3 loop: CASSECIIRALGNQPQHF. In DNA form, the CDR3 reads TGCGCCAGCAGTGAATGTATTATAAGGGCCCTCGGCAATCAGCCCCAGCATTTT.

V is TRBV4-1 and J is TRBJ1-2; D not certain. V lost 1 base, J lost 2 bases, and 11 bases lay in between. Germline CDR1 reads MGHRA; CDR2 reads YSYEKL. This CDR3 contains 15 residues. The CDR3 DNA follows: TGCGCCAGCAGCCAAGTCGGGGAGGGAAACTATGGCTACACCTTC. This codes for CASSQVGEGNYGYTF.

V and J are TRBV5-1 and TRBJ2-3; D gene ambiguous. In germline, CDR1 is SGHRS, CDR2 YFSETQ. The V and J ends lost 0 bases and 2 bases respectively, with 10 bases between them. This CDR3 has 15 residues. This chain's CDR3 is CASSLVETHTDTQYF. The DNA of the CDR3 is TGCGCCAGCAGCTTGGTCGAGACCCACACAGATACGCAGTATTTT.

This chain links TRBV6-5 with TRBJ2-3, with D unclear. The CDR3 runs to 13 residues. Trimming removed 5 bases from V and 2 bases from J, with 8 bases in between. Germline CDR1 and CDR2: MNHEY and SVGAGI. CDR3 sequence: CASSRASTDTQYF. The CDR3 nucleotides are TGTGCCAGCAGTAGGGCCTCCACAGATACGCAGTATTTT.

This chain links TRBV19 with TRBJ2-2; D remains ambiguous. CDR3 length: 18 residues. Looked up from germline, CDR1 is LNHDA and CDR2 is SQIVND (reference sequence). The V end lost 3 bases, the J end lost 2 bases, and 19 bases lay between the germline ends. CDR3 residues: CASSMWYTPEGNTGELFF. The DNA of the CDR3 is TGTGCCAGTAGTATGTGGTACACCCCCGAAGGCAACACCGGGGAGCTGTTTTTT.

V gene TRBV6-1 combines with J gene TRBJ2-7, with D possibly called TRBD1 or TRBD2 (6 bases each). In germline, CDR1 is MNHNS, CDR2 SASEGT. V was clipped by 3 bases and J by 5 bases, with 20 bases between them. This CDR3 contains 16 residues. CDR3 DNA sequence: TGTGCCAGCAGTGACCCTGGAGGGGGAGTTCCCCACGAGCAGTACTTC. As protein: CASSDPGGGVPHEQYF.

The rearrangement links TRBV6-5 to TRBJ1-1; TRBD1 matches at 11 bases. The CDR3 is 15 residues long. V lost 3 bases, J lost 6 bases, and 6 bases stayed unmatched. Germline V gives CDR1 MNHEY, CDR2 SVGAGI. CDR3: CASSYSDRGRSEAFF. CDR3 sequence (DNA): TGTGCCAGCAGTTATTCGGACAGGGGGCGATCTGAAGCTTTCTTT.

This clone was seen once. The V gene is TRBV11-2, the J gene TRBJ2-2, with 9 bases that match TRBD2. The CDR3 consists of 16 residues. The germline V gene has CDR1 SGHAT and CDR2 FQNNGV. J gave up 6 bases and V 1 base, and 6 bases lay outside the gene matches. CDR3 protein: CASSLVSGGNAGELFF. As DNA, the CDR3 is TGTGCCAGCAGCTTAGTAAGCGGGGGGAATGCCGGGGAGCTGTTTTTT.

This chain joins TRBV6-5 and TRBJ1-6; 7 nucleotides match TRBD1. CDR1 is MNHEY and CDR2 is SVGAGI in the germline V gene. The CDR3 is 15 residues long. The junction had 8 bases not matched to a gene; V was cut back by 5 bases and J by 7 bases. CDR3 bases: TGTGCCAGCAGTAACCTTCAGGGGGGAAATTCACCCCTCCACTTT. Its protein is CASSNLQGGNSPLHF.

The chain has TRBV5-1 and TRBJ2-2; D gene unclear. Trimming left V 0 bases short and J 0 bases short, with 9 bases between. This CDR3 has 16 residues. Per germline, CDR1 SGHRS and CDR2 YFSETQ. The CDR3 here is CASSLGTTANTGELFF. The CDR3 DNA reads TGCGCCAGCAGCTTGGGCACTACCGCGAACACCGGGGAGCTGTTTTTT. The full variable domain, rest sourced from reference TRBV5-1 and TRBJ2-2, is KAGVTQTPRYLIKTRGQQVTLSCSPISGHRSVSWYQQTPGQGLQFLFEYFSETQRNKGNFPGRFSGRQFSNSRSEMNVSTLELGDSALYLCASSLGTTANTGELFFGEGSRLTVL.